Detailed here is one T cell receptor beta chain. Its specificity is unknown. Repertoires were generated with immunoSEQ multiplex PCR, while TCRdb's copy carries only in-frame clones and drops some. The sample contains approximately 70,000 clones, around 80% of which appear only once. These data originate in a study of vaccination effects on CD4 cells after COVID-19. Study-wide context: Post-vaccine samples followed the second dose by a median of 72 days.

General study findings and limits: Clonal contraction was marked in infection- and vaccine-induced clones late after vaccination.

CDR3 length equals 15 residues. V was clipped by 1 base and J by 7 bases; unmatched bases: 4. Per the germline V gene, CDR1 is SGHTA and CDR2 is FQGTGA. Before sequencing, viral peptide pools were used by the ViraFEST assay to expand antigen-specific CD4+ T cells. Once cultured for approximately ten days, the cells underwent separation to obtain CD4+ T cells. Of the BNT162b2 and mRNA-1273 vaccines, participants received two doses of one or the other. This TCR was sampled from a human donor who received a COVID-19 vaccine. The chain employs TRBV7-3 and TRBJ2-2; 9 nucleotides align to TRBD2. Sequencing was performed on CD4+ T cells from PBMCs cultured with HCoV-229E spike peptides, taken after COVID-19 vaccination. DNA for the CDR3: TGTGCCAGCAGCTTAATGTCTAGCGGGGTCGGGGAGCTGTTTTTT. Protein sequence: CASSLMSSGVGELFF.